This T cell receptor beta chain was retrieved from a study of a mutant IDH1 vaccine in newly diagnosed glioma (dated by TCRdb to about 2021). Turning to the overall study: Vaccination started 4-6 weeks after radiotherapy alone, or was given together with temozolomide cycles in the groups whose treatment included chemotherapy. Of the 32 treated patients, about 60% were male and 37.5% were female, and the mean age was approximately 40 years. Prior to enrollment, patients had been given standard therapy consisting of radiotherapy alone, temozolomide alone, or radiochemotherapy with temozolomide, with the combination given to most patients. The week-35 safety follow-up took place at visit V12, and the week-47 end of study took place at visit V13. Six visits were used for peripheral blood collection: V03 (baseline), V05, V07, V10, V12 and V13. For exploratory analyses, longitudinal TCRB deep sequencing was carried out in 25 treated patients wherever samples were available. The research as a whole found: The authors noted that analyses of patient blood samples could not be reproduced because of sample limitations. Availability determined which PBMC samples were chosen for TCRB deep sequencing. Pseudoprogression seemed to be unrelated to changes in the top peripheral T cell clonotypes found by TCRB sequencing. Immune responses induced by the vaccine were seen in 93.3% of patients across multiple MHC alleles.

On this clone: The antigen this receptor binds is unknown. Per-nucleotide qualities are absent, and no much larger clonotype sits a single base away. This sample includes further DNA sequences coding for the same CDR3.

This specimen's time point label, per the study, means: week 47, end of study. Every vaccine dose consisted of 300 ug of a 20-mer mutant IDH1 peptide in Montanide, administered subcutaneously together with topical imiquimod. Eight vaccinations were administered to patients in weeks 1, 3, 5, 7, 11, 15, 19 and 23, corresponding to visits V03 through V10. The donors had newly diagnosed IDH1-mutant astrocytomas of WHO grade 3 or 4 that showed loss of nuclear ATRX. The samples were drawn from NOA16, a multicentre, single-arm, open-label phase I trial in Germany that tested a mutant IDH1 peptide vaccine in humans for the first time. The DNeasy Blood and Tissue Kit was used to extract genomic DNA from EDTA blood for TCRB sequencing. Library preparation employed the immunoSEQ multiplex PCR assay. Rearranged TCR beta chain sequences were amplified using the hsTCRB Kit according to the manufacturer's protocol. An Illumina MiSeq was used to sequence the TCRB libraries. As for how the authors treated the data: The kit vendor's proprietary platform handled demultiplexing, trimming and gene mapping. In TCRdb, the immuneACCESS table is reduced to in-frame sequences with V and J assigned. These tables do not hold every clone; where another copy was compared, an unresolved V gene accounts for under half, and the others remain unexplained. V, J and clone size were drawn from that table, and D and trimming were deduced from the DNA. The sample includes about 84,000 clones, with 75% to 90% observed a single time. The biggest ten clones account for 4% to 5.5% of the sample.

V drops 4 bases and J drops 2 bases, leaving 8 bases in between. The CDR3 covers 13 residues, taking in both the cysteine and the phenylalanine. The retained sequence is limited to the CDR3, 39 bases, with the frame set at the first base. CDR1 and CDR2 are drawn from the germline V gene: ENHRY, SYGVKD. The receptor comes from a man in his forties with glioma. Material: PBMCs, obtained from a glioma patient whose treatment included an IDH1 peptide vaccine. Here the chain combines TRBV10-3 and TRBJ2-5, with no reliable assignment of the D segment. The CDR3: CAISGGRQETQYF. The nucleotide sequence is TGTGCCATCAGTGGAGGAAGACAAGAGACCCAGTACTTC.